The 5 T cell receptor beta chains reported below all come from one sample, sequenced in a study of CD8 T cells in ankylosing spondylitis. Study-wide results and limits: Characteristic of ankylosing spondylitis blood, it appeared, was a TCR beta motif comprising several highly homologous variants.

What these receptors recognize is not known. A single record per CDR3 protein comes from TCRdb applying MiXCR to the 5' RACE reads. Counted here are about 800,000 distinct CDR3 sequences, approximately 12% occurring once; the ten biggest clones make up roughly 0.51%. Sample: blood, either unsorted or a sorted T cell fraction (not recorded which). The receptors here all came from a male donor with ankylosing spondylitis.

The V gene is TRBV12-3 or TRBV12-4, the J gene TRBJ2-3; TRBD1 matches at 10 bases. The J segment lost 2 bases and the V segment lost 6 bases, leaving 5 bases of the junction unmatched. The CDR3 totals 15 residues. CDR3 DNA sequence: TGTGCCAGCAGAAGGACAGGGGGGCCCACAGATACGCAGTATTTT. Its translation is CASRRTGGPTDTQYF.

V and J are TRBV5-1 and TRBJ2-4; D is unresolved. This CDR3 has 14 residues. The V gene's germline CDR1 is SGHRS and CDR2 YFSETQ. Trimming took off 5 bases at V and 6 bases at J, with 15 bases between the two ends. DNA for the CDR3: TGCGCCAGCAGATCCTCAAGAGACGGAAACATTCAGTACTTC. Its translation: CASRSSRDGNIQYF.

In its sample, this clonotype was seen a few times. The chain recombines TRBV20-1 with TRBJ2-5, with D perhaps matching TRBD2 (6 bases). Germline CDR1 and CDR2: DFQATT and SNEGSKA (reference sequence). V was trimmed by 6 bases and J by 4 bases, leaving 15 bases between them. The CDR3 totals 13 residues. CDR3 sequence (DNA): TGCAGTGCCTCCCCGGTCGGGGGAGAGACCCAGTACTTC. Protein sequence: CSASPVGGETQYF.

This clonotype was found a few times. J is TRBJ2-1 and V is TRBV7-2, with D maybe TRBD2 (6 bases). V dropped 4 bases and J dropped 5 bases, with 15 bases sitting between them. Germline assignment: CDR1 SGHTA and CDR2 FQGNSA. The CDR3 is 15 amino acids. The CDR3 DNA follows: TGTGCCAGCAGCTCCGAGGCGGGGCGGGACAATGAGCAGTTCTTC. Protein sequence: CASSSEAGRDNEQFF.

The chain employs TRBV5-6 and TRBJ2-3, with TRBD2 matching over 10 bases. The germline V gene has CDR1 SGHDT and CDR2 YYEEEE. The CDR3 runs 18 residues. V trimming: 2 bases; J trimming: 2 bases; junction bases outside the gene matches: 11. CDR3 coding DNA: TGTGCCAGCAGCTTCCTAGCGGGGGTTACCCCTTCCACAGATACGCAGTATTTT. This sequence encodes CASSFLAGVTPSTDTQYF.